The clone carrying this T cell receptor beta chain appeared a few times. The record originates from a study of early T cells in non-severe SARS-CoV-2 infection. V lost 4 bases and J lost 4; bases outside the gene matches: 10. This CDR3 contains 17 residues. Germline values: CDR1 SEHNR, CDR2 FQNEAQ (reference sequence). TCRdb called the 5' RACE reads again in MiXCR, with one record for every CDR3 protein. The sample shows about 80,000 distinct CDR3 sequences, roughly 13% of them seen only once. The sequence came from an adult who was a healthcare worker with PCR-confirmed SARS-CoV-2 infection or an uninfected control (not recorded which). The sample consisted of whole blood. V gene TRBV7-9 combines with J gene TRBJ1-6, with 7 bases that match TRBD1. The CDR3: CASSSAAGTAYNSPLHF. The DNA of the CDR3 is TGTGCCAGCAGCTCCGCCGCCGGGACAGCTTATAATTCACCCCTCCACTTT.